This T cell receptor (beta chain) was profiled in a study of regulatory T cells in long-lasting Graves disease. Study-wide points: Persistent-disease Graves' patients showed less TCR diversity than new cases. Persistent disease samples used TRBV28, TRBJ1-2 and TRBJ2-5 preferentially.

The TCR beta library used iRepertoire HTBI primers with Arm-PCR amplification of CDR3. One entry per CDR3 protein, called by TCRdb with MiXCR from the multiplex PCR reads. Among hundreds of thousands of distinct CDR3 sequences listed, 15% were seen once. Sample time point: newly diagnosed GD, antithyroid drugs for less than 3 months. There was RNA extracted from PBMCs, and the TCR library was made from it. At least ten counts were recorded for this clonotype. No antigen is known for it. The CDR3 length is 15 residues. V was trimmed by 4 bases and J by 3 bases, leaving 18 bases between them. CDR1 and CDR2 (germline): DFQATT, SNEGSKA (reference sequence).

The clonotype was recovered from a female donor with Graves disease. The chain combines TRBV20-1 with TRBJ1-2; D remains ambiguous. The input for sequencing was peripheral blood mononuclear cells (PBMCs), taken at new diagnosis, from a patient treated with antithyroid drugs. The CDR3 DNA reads TGCAGTGCTACTCGGGCAGCTGAGCCTTACTATGGCTACACCTTC. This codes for CSATRAAEPYYGYTF.